This entry describes one T cell receptor (beta chain). These data are taken from a study of blood T cell repertoires in COVID-19. About the study: The United States, Italy and Spain provided the acute and convalescent COVID-19 samples. Sample material is recorded as cDNA or gDNA derived from T cells, B-cell-depleted T cells, or PBMCs.

Profiling relied on immunoSEQ multiplex PCR, and the TCRdb table lists in-frame clones only, not all of them. The table lists 200,000 or so clones, over 75% of them singletons. CDR1 is MNHEY, CDR2 SMNVEV, per germline (reference sequence). The germline V and J ends were trimmed by 4 bases and 4 bases, with 9 bases remaining between them. The CDR3 sequence is 13 residues long. The source material was peripheral blood. The source is a person between 65 and 80 years old with COVID-19, enrolled during active disease. The V and J genes are TRBV27 and TRBJ2-3, with D hard to call. The CDR3: CASSSSSADTQYF. The CDR3 DNA is TGTGCCAGCAGTTCATCTAGTGCAGATACGCAGTATTTT.